Following are 9 T cell receptor beta chains from one sample sequenced in a study of OX40 agonist ivuxolimab in advanced cancers. Data came from immunoSEQ multiplex PCR; TCRdb stores just in-frame clones and leaves some out. The profile shows about 100,000 clones, around nine tenths of them singletons. The sample here was CD4+ or CD8+ T cells sorted from blood, taken in a trial of the OX40 agonist ivuxolimab. These receptors all come from an adult with an advanced solid tumor such as melanoma, head and neck, liver or kidney cancer.

The V gene is TRBV19, the J gene TRBJ1-1, with a tentative D call TRBD1 (6 bases). The V end lost 8 bases, the J end lost 0 bases, and 10 bases lay between the germline ends. Germline V CDR1 and CDR2: LNHDA, SQIVND (reference sequence). The CDR3 has 13 amino acids. Written as DNA, the CDR3 is TGTGCCAGTCGGGCAGGGGTGAACACTGAAGCTTTCTTT. Translating gives CASRAGVNTEAFF. Full variable domain (rest looked up from reference TRBV19 and TRBJ1-1): DGGITQSPKYLFRKEGQNVTLSCEQNLNHDAMYWYRQDPGQGLRLIYYSQIVNDFQKGDIAEGYSVSREKKESFPLTVTSAQKNPTAFYLCASRAGVNTEAFFGQGTRLTVV.

The chain recombines TRBV10-2 with TRBJ2-3; D is possibly TRBD2 (5 bases). CDR3 size: 14 residues. The V gene's germline CDR1 is WSHSY and CDR2 SAAADI. The germline V and J ends were trimmed by 4 bases and 4 bases, with 12 bases remaining between them. This chain's CDR3 is CASSGLQTSDTQYF. CDR3 DNA: TGCGCCAGCAGTGGACTACAGACATCAGATACGCAGTATTTT.

The V and J genes are TRBV15 and TRBJ2-1, with D perhaps assigned TRBD1 or TRBD2 (5 bases each). This CDR3 comprises 16 residues. The V end lost 0 bases, the J end lost 0 bases, and 9 bases lay between the germline ends. The germline gives CDR1 LNHNV, CDR2 YYDKDF (reference sequence). CDR3 DNA sequence: TGTGCCACCAGCAGAGATGGGGCGGGCTCCTACAATGAGCAGTTCTTC. This encodes CATSRDGAGSYNEQFF.

V usage is TRBV7-3 and J usage is TRBJ2-3; 8 nucleotides line up with TRBD1. The germline CDR1 and CDR2 sequences are SGHTA and FQGTGA. V gave up 8 bases and J gave up 1 base; unmatched junction bases: 5. There are 14 residues in the CDR3. The DNA of the CDR3 is TGTGCCAGCTCCGGACAGGGTGGCACAGATACGCAGTATTTT. Amino acid sequence: CASSGQGGTDTQYF.

This clone was recorded once. The V call is TRBV6-1, the J call TRBJ2-4; no reliable D call. Germline CDR1 MNHNS, CDR2 SASEGT. V dropped 2 bases and J dropped 0 bases, with 8 bases sitting between them. This CDR3 has 15 amino acids. The CDR3 loop is CASSEIGLAKNIQYF. The DNA of the CDR3 is TGTGCCAGCAGTGAAATTGGATTAGCCAAAAACATTCAGTACTTC.

The V gene is TRBV5-1, the J gene TRBJ2-1, with D unresolved. V was shortened by 0 bases and J by 2 bases, with 12 bases between the two germline ends. Per the germline V gene, CDR1 is SGHRS and CDR2 is YFSETQ. This CDR3 contains 16 residues. This CDR3 is CASSLDPGRTYNEQFF. Here the CDR3 DNA reads TGCGCCAGCAGCTTGGATCCAGGCCGAACCTACAATGAGCAGTTCTTC.

This chain connects TRBV5-1 to TRBJ2-5; TRBD1 matches 8 bases. CDR1 is SGHRS, CDR2 YFSETQ, per germline. The CDR3 runs 14 residues. The V and J ends lost 4 bases and 3 bases, in that order; junction bases with no gene match: 5. CDR3 bases: TGCGCCAGCAGCGGACAGGGAAGTAAAGAGACCCAGTACTTC. It is translated as CASSGQGSKETQYF. Combining the CDR3 with reference TRBV5-1 and TRBJ2-5 gives the whole variable domain KAGVTQTPRYLIKTRGQQVTLSCSPISGHRSVSWYQQTPGQGLQFLFEYFSETQRNKGNFPGRFSGRQFSNSRSEMNVSTLELGDSALYLCASSGQGSKETQYFGPGTRLLVL.

This clone has more than one count but fewer than ten. This chain uses TRBV6-1 with TRBJ1-1, with 7 bases that match TRBD1. Germline loops: CDR1 MNHNS, CDR2 SASEGT. J was trimmed by 1 base and V by 7 bases; bases with no gene match: 6. CDR3 size: 14 residues. The CDR3 coding sequence is TGTGCCAGCACCGCAGGGGGATGGAACACTGAAGCTTTCTTT. This translates into CASTAGGWNTEAFF.

V gene TRBV28 combines with J gene TRBJ1-5; a weak D match, TRBD1 (6 bases). Germline CDR1 MDHEN, CDR2 SYDVKM. V gave up 4 bases and J gave up 2 bases, with 12 bases separating them. The CDR3 consists of 15 residues. As DNA, the CDR3 is TGTGCCAGCAGTTCGGATGGACAGCGCAATCAGCCCCAGCATTTT. This translates into CASSSDGQRNQPQHF.